One sample yielded the 20 T cell receptor beta chains listed below, sequenced in a study of CD8+ T cells in alopecia areata. As the sequencing template, cDNA was produced by extracting RNA and reverse transcribing it. Sequenced by immunoSEQ multiplex PCR; TCRdb stores in-frame clones only, minus some. The sample consists of just over 30,000 clones, approximately 65% of them appearing once. The sequenced material came from NKG2D-high CD8+ T cells sorted from blood. All receptors derive from a human donor with alopecia areata.

The chain uses TRBV5-4 and TRBJ1-3; D call uncertain. The length of the CDR3 is 14 residues. Trimming removed 4 bases from V and 3 bases from J, with 11 bases in between. Germline V gene lookup returns CDR1 SGHNT and CDR2 YYREEE (reference sequence). The CDR3 nucleotides read TGTGCCAGCAGCCAGAAGTGGGGTGGAAACACCATATATTTT. It codes for CASSQKWGGNTIYF.

The chain combines TRBV7-9 with TRBJ2-1; D is possibly TRBD1 (7 bases). The CDR3 consists of 14 residues. Trimming removed 5 bases at V and 9 bases at J, with 17 bases between. The germline CDR1 and CDR2 sequences are SEHNR and FQNEAQ (reference sequence). The chain's CDR3 is CASSQVLRGAEQFF. The CDR3 nucleotides read TGTGCCAGCAGCCAAGTTCTCAGGGGGGCTGAGCAGTTCTTC.

The chain links TRBV10-3 to TRBJ2-7, with 8 bases identical to TRBD1. This CDR3 contains 14 residues. The V gene's germline CDR1 is ENHRY and CDR2 SYGVKD. The V and J ends lost 3 bases and 5 bases, in that order; junction bases with no gene match: 6. CDR3 coding DNA: TGTGCCATCAGTGACACCGGACAGGGCCACGAGCAGTACTTC. Amino acids: CAISDTGQGHEQYF.

This clone was counted only a few times. The CDR3 is CSVRTDPSEQYF. DNA for the CDR3: TGCAGCGTTCGGACAGACCCCTCCGAGCAGTACTTC. The chain links TRBV29-1 to TRBJ2-7; tentatively, D is TRBD1 (6 bases). This CDR3 contains 12 residues. With 5 bases removed from V and 6 bases from J, the gap between germline ends came to 14 bases. Per the germline V gene, CDR1 is SQVTM and CDR2 is ANQGSEA.

The rearrangement uses TRBV29-1 and TRBJ1-1; D possibly corresponds to TRBD1 (5 bases). The germline CDR1 and CDR2 sequences are SQVTM and ANQGSEA. The CDR3 spans 12 residues. V was clipped by 1 base and J by 5 bases, with 8 bases between them. The DNA for the CDR3 is TGCAGCGTTGAAGGGGGGGAGACTGAAGCTTTCTTT. Translated: CSVEGGETEAFF. Looking up the rest from reference TRBV29-1 and TRBJ1-1 gives the full variable domain: SAVISQKPSRDICQRGTSLTIQCQVDSQVTMMFWYRQQPGQSLTLIATANQGSEATYESGFVIDKFPISRPNLTFSTLTVSNMSPEDSSIYLCSVEGGETEAFFGQGTRLTVV.

This sequence joins TRBV4-1 and TRBJ2-7, with TRBD2 matching 8 bases. V dropped 0 bases and J dropped 3; count of bases not matched to a gene: 4. The CDR3 has 15 amino acids. CDR1 is MGHRA, CDR2 YSYEKL, per germline. This CDR3 is CASSQDPGGFYEQYF. The CDR3 DNA reads TGCGCCAGCAGCCAAGACCCGGGGGGGTTCTACGAGCAGTACTTC.

This clone was seen only a few times. The chain links TRBV10-2 to TRBJ2-1; 10 bases map to TRBD2. This CDR3 comprises 16 residues. Germline lookup yields CDR1 WSHSY and CDR2 SAAADI. Losses at the gene ends were 5 bases for V and 1 base for J; bases not matched to a gene: 5. The CDR3 region is CASSPPGLASYNEQFF. The CDR3 coding sequence is TGCGCCAGCAGTCCCCCGGGACTAGCGTCCTACAATGAGCAGTTCTTC.

The count of this clone is one. The gene calls are TRBV15 and TRBJ1-6; D is undetermined. Trimming removed 4 bases from V and 9 bases from J, with 13 bases in between. Germline V gene data show CDR1 as LNHNV and CDR2 as YYDKDF (reference sequence). The CDR3 length is 14 residues. The CDR3 nucleotides are TGTGCCACCAGCACCTTGTCGGGAATTTCACCCCTCCACTTT. It encodes CATSTLSGISPLHF.

This clone turned up a few times. The chain employs TRBV4-3 and TRBJ2-7; D is unclear. The length of the CDR3 is 13 residues. Germline CDR1 and CDR2: LGHNA and YSLEER. V gave up 0 bases and J gave up 2 bases, with 5 bases separating them. CDR3 loop: CASSQDSTYEQYF. Written as DNA, the CDR3 is TGCGCCAGCAGCCAAGACAGCACCTACGAGCAGTACTTC.

The chain joins TRBV30 to TRBJ1-2; perhaps TRBD1 as D (6 bases). The CDR3 is 12 residues long. Germline values: CDR1 GTSNPN, CDR2 SVGIG (reference sequence). Deletions cut 2 bases from V and 7 bases from J, with 11 bases between. As DNA, the CDR3 is TGTGCCTGGAGTATGGGGGCCAGTGGCTACACCTTC. This translates into CAWSMGASGYTF.

This clone was recorded a few times. The chain employs TRBV28 and TRBJ2-3; 10 bases match TRBD2. The germline CDR1 and CDR2 sequences are MDHEN and SYDVKM. The CDR3 is 16 amino acids. Losses at the gene ends were 5 bases for V and 1 base for J; bases not matched to a gene: 6. The CDR3 is CASSPAGGYGTDTQYF. CDR3 nucleotide sequence: TGTGCCAGCAGTCCAGCGGGAGGGTATGGCACAGATACGCAGTATTTT.

In DNA form, the CDR3 reads TGTGCCAGCAGTCTCGGATCTACGACCTACAATGAGCAGTTCTTC. Amino acid sequence: CASSLGSTTYNEQFF. The gene calls are TRBV28 and TRBJ2-1; D gene ambiguous. CDR1 is MDHEN and CDR2 is SYDVKM in the germline V gene. The CDR3 is 15 residues long. Between the trimmed V and J ends, which lost 5 bases and 2 bases, there was a span of 13 bases.

The V gene is TRBV7-2, the J gene TRBJ2-7; 9 positions agree with TRBD2. From germline, CDR1 is SGHTA and CDR2 FQGNSA. The CDR3 runs to 15 residues. The V segment lost 6 bases and the J segment 4 bases; nucleotides outside the gene matches: 10. The chain's CDR3 is CASRQAAGGIYEQYF. CDR3 DNA: TGTGCCAGCAGACAAGCCGCGGGGGGGATTTACGAGCAGTACTTC.

This clone turned up a few times. V gene TRBV29-1 combines with J gene TRBJ1-1; TRBD1 might be the D (6 bases). Looked up from germline, CDR1 is SQVTM and CDR2 is ANQGSEA. V lost 5 bases and J 4 bases, leaving 14 bases between the germline ends. The CDR3 runs to 13 residues. CDR3 DNA: TGCAGCGTTCTGGGGGGCGCGGGCACTGAAGCTTTCTTT. Its translation: CSVLGGAGTEAFF.

The chain has TRBV5-1 and TRBJ2-1; 10 bases match TRBD2. Germline V gene sequence: CDR1 SGHRS, CDR2 YFSETQ. The CDR3 length is 15 residues. J lost 7 bases, V lost 4 bases, and 8 bases had no gene match. DNA of the CDR3: TGCGCCAGCAGCCTCCCCCCGGGACTAGCGAATGAGCAGTTCTTC. Translated: CASSLPPGLANEQFF.

This chain uses TRBV29-1 with TRBJ1-4; D gene ambiguous. The germline V gene has CDR1 SQVTM and CDR2 ANQGSEA. The CDR3 runs 13 residues. V dropped 6 bases and J dropped 0 bases, with 8 bases sitting between them. CDR3 region: CSVYFATNEKLFF. CDR3 coding DNA: TGCAGCGTGTATTTTGCAACTAATGAAAAACTGTTTTTT.

The chain carries TRBV29-1 and TRBJ1-4; no clear D gene. This CDR3 has 17 residues. Germline V gives CDR1 SQVTM, CDR2 ANQGSEA. V lost 3 bases to trimming and J lost 0 bases, with 17 bases between them. DNA for the CDR3: TGCAGCGTTGACCTACCAGGCAACGTTGCAACTAATGAAAAACTGTTTTTT. Its translation: CSVDLPGNVATNEKLFF.

This chain links TRBV15 with TRBJ2-3, with 7 nucleotides matching TRBD1. J was trimmed by 4 bases and V by 3 bases; bases with no gene match: 7. Germline V gene sequence: CDR1 LNHNV, CDR2 YYDKDF (reference sequence). This CDR3 is 15 amino acids long. CDR3 DNA: TGTGCCACCAGCAGCCTAGACAGGGTTCCAGATACGCAGTATTTT. Its protein product is CATSSLDRVPDTQYF.

The genes are TRBV25-1 and TRBJ1-2; D is undetermined. Germline V gene data show CDR1 as MGHDK and CDR2 as SYGVNS. The V end lost 3 bases, the J end lost 4 bases, and 6 bases lay between the germline ends. The CDR3 has 12 residues. The CDR3 sequence is CASSDGGYGYTF. The CDR3 nucleotides are TGTGCCAGCAGTGACGGAGGCTATGGCTACACCTTC.

The chain is built from TRBV15 and TRBJ2-5; possible D gene TRBD2, 6 bases. The CDR3 extends over 15 amino acids. Germline V lookup: CDR1 LNHNV, CDR2 YYDKDF (reference sequence). Trimming removed 3 bases at V and 4 bases at J, with 15 bases between. CDR3 sequence reads: CATSSPGLSGETQYF. CDR3 nucleotide sequence: TGTGCCACCAGCAGCCCGGGACTGAGCGGAGAGACCCAGTACTTC.